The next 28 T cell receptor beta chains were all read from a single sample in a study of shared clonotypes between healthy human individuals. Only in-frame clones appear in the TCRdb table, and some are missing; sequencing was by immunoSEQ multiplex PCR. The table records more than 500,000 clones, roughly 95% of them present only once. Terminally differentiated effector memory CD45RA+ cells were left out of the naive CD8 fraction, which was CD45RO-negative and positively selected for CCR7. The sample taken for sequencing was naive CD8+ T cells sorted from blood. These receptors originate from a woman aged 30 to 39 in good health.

The CDR3 spells CASRHIQTSQPQHF. In DNA, the CDR3 is TGTGCCAGCAGACACATTCAGACGAGCCAGCCCCAGCATTTT. The gene calls are TRBV21-1 and TRBJ1-5. TRBV21-1 is annotated as a pseudogene. This CDR3 region has 14 residues.

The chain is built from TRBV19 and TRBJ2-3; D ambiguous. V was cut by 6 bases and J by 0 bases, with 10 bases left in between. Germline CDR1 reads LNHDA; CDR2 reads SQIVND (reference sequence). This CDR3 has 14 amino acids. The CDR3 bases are TGTGCCAGTAGCATGGGCGGTAGCACAGATACGCAGTATTTT. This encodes CASSMGGSTDTQYF.

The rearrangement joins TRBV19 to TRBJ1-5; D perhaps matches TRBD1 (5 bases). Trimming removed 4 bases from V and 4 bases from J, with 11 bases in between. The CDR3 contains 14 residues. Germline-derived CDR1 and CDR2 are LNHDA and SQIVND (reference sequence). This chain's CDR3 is CASSTWGGNQPQHF. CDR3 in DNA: TGTGCCAGTAGTACATGGGGGGGAAATCAGCCCCAGCATTTT.

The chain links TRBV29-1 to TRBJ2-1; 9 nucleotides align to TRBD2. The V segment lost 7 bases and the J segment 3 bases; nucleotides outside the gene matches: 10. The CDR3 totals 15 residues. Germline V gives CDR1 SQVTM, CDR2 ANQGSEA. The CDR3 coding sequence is TGCAGCGCCCACCCTTTTAGCGGGAGCTACAATGAGCAGTTCTTC. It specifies CSAHPFSGSYNEQFF.

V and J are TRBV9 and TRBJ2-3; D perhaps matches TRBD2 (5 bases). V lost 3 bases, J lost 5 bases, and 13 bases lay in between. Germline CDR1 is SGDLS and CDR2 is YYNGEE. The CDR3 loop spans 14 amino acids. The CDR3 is CASSDLAAGDTQYF. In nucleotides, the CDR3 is TGTGCCAGCAGCGACTTGGCCGCGGGAGATACGCAGTATTTT.

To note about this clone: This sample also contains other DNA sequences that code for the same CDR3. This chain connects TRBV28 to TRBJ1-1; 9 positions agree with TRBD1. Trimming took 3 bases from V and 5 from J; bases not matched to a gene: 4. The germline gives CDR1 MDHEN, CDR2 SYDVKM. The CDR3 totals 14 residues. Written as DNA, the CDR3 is TGTGCCAGCAGTTTCGGGACAGGGAATACTGAAGCTTTCTTT. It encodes CASSFGTGNTEAFF.

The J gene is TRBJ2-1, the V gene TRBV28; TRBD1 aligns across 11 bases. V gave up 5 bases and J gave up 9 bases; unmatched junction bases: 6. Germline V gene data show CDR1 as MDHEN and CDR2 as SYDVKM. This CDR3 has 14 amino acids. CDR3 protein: CASSTGTGGFEQFF. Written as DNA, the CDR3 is TGTGCCAGCAGTACCGGGACAGGGGGATTTGAGCAGTTCTTC.

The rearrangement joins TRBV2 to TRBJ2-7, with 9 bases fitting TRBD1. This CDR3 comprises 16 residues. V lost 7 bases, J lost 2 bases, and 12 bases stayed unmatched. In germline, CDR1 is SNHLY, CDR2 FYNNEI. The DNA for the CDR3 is TGTGCCAGCAATTCGATTCGGGACAGGGCACCCTACGAGCAGTACTTC. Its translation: CASNSIRDRAPYEQYF.

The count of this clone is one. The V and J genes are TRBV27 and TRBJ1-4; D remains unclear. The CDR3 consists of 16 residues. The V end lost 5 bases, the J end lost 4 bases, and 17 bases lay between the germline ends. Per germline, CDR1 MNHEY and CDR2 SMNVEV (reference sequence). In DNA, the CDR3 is TGTGCCAGCAGTCCTAATCCGTGGTCGGATAATGAAAAACTGTTTTTT. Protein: CASSPNPWSDNEKLFF.

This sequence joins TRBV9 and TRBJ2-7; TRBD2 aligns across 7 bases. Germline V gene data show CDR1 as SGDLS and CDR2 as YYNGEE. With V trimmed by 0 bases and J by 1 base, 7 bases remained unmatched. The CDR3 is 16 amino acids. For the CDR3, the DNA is TGTGCCAGCAGCGTAGGCGGCGGGAGTAGTTCCTACGAGCAGTACTTC. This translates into CASSVGGGSSSYEQYF.

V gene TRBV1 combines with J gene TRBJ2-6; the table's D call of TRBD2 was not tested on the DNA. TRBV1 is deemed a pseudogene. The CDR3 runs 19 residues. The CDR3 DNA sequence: TGCACCAGCAGCCAAGGCCCTGGACTAGCGGGACCCGGGGCCAACGTCCTGACTTTC. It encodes CTSSQGPGLAGPGANVLTF.

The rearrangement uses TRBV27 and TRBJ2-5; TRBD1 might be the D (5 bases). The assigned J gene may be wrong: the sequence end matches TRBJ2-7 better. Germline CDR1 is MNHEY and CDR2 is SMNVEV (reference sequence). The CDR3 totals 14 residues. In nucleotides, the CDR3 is TGTGCCAGCAGTTTCGGCAGGGTGGGATACGAGCAGTACTTC. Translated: CASSFGRVGYEQYF.

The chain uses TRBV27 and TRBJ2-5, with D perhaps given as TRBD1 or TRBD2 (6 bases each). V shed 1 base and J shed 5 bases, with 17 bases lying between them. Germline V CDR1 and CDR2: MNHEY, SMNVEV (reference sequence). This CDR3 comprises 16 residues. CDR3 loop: CASSLFLGGGFETQYF. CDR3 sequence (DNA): TGTGCCAGCAGTTTATTTTTGGGGGGCGGATTTGAGACCCAGTACTTC.

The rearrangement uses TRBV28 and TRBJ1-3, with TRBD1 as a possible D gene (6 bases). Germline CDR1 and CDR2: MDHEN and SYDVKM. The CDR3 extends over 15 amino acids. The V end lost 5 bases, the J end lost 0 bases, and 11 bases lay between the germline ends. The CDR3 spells CASSNRARSGNTIYF. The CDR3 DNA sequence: TGTGCCAGCAGTAACAGGGCCCGCTCTGGAAACACCATATATTTT.

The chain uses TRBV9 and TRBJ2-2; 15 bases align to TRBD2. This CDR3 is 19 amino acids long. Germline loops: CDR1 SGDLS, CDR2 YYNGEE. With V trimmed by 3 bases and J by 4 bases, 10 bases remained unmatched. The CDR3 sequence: CASSASGTSGRRRTGELFF. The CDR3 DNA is TGTGCCAGCAGCGCATCCGGGACTAGCGGGAGGAGGCGCACCGGGGAGCTGTTTTTT. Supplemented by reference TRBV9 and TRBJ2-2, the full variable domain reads DSGVTQTPKHLITATGQRVTLRCSPRSGDLSVYWYQQSLDQGLQFLIQYYNGEERAKGNILERFSAQQFPDLHSELNLSSLELGDSALYFCASSASGTSGRRRTGELFFGEGSRLTVL.

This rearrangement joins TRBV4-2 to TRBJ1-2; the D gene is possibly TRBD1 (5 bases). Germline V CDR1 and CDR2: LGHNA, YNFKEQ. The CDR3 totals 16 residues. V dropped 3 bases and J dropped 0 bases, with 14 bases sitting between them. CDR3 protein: CASSHTTQGANYGYTF. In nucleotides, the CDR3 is TGTGCCAGCAGCCACACTACCCAGGGTGCTAACTATGGCTACACCTTC.

The CDR3 sequence is CASKWDPYNEQFF. The CDR3 region has the DNA TGTGCCAGTAAGTGGGACCCTTACAATGAGCAGTTCTTC. The genes are TRBV19 and TRBJ2-1; D is tentatively TRBD1 or TRBD2 (5 bases each). CDR3 length equals 13 residues. Germline V CDR1 and CDR2: LNHDA, SQIVND (reference sequence). V lost 7 bases to trimming and J lost 4 bases, with 11 bases between them. Full variable domain (remainder filled in from reference TRBV19 and TRBJ2-1): DGGITQSPKYLFRKEGQNVTLSCEQNLNHDAMYWYRQDPGQGLRLIYYSQIVNDFQKGDIAEGYSVSREKKESFPLTVTSAQKNPTAFYLCASKWDPYNEQFFGPGTRLTVL.

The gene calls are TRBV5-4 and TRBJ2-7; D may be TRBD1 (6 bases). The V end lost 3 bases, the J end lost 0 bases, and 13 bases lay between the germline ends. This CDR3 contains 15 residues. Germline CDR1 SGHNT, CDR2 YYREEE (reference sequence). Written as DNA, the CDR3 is TGTGCCAGCAGCTCCCGGACAGCCCGCTCCTACGAGCAGTACTTC. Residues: CASSSRTARSYEQYF.

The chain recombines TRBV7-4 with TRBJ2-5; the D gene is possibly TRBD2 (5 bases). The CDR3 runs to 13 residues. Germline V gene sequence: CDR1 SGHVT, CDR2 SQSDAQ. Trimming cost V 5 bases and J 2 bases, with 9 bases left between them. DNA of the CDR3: TGTGCCAGCAGCCCGGACTTACAAGAGACCCAGTACTTC. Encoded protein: CASSPDLQETQYF.

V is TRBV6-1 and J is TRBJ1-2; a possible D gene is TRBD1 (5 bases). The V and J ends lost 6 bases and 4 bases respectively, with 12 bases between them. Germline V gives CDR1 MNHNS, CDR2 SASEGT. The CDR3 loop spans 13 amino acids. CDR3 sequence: CASSGTGTYGYTF. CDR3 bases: TGTGCCAGCAGCGGGACTGGGACCTATGGCTACACCTTC.

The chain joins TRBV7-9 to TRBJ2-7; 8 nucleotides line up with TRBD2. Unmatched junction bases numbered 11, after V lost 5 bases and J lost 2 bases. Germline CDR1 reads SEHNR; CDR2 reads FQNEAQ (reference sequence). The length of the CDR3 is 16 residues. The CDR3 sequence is CASSPTISGSTYEQYF. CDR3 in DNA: TGTGCCAGCAGCCCGACAATCAGCGGGAGTACCTACGAGCAGTACTTC.

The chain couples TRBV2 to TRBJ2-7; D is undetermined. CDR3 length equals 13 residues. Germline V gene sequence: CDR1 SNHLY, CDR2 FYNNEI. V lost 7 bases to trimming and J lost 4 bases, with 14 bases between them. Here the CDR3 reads CASNYGVSYEQYF. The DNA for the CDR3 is TGTGCCAGCAACTACGGAGTTTCGTACGAGCAGTACTTC.

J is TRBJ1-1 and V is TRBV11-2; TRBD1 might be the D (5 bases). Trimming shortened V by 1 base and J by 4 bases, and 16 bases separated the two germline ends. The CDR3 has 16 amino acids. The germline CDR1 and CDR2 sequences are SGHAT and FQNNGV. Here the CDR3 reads CASSLGGSFRTTEAFF. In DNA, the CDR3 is TGTGCCAGCAGCTTAGGGGGCAGTTTTCGGACCACTGAAGCTTTCTTT.

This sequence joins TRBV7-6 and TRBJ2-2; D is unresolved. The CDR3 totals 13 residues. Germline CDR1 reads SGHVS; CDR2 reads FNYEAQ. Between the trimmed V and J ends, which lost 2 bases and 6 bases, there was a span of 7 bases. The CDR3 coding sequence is TGTGCCAGCAGCTTATTAAGTCCCGGGGAGCTGTTTTTT. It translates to CASSLLSPGELFF.

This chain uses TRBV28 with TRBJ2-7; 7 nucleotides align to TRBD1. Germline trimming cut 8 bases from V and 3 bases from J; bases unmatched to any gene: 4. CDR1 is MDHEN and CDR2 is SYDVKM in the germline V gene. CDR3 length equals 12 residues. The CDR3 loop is CASQTGIYEQYF. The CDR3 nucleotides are TGTGCCAGCCAGACAGGGATCTACGAGCAGTACTTC.

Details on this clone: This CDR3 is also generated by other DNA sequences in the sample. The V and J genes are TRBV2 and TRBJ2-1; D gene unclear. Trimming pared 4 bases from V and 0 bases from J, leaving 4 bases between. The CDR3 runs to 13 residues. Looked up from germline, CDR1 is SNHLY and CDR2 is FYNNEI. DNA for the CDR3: TGTGCCAGCAGTGGGGTCTCCTACAATGAGCAGTTCTTC. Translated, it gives CASSGVSYNEQFF.

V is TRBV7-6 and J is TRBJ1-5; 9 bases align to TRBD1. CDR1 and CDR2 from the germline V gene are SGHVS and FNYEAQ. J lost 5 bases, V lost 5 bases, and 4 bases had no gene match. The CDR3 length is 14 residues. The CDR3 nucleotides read TGTGCCAGCAGCCAAGGGACAGGGTATCAGCCCCAGCATTTT. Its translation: CASSQGTGYQPQHF.

Here the CDR3 reads CASSLAFRGTEAFF. For the CDR3, the DNA is TGTGCCAGCAGCTTAGCTTTTCGTGGCACTGAAGCTTTCTTT. The V gene is TRBV7-2, the J gene TRBJ1-1, with D unresolved. The CDR3 is made up of 14 amino acids. CDR1 is SGHTA and CDR2 is FQGNSA in the germline V gene. V lost 0 bases, J lost 4 bases, and 9 bases lay in between.